The T cell receptor beta chain described here comes from a study of beta chain features in type 1 diabetes. The study, taken as a whole, reports: A moderate, significant TCRB CDR3 shortening appeared in type 1 diabetes across four CD4+ subsets. PCR might favor shorter templates, but any such skew would affect patients and controls equally.

CDR1 is SGHNT, CDR2 YYREEE, per germline (reference sequence). With 4 bases removed from V and 4 bases from J, the gap between germline ends came to 3 bases. The CDR3 is 11 amino acids. Remarks on this clone: The antigen is not known. Since a far larger clone is one base different, this is likely a read error.

Expressed TCRB transcripts were sequenced, since all the RNA that had been isolated was reverse transcribed. Here immunoSEQ multiplex PCR was the method, and the copy in TCRdb shows in-frame clones only, minus some. The data contain about 390,000 clones, around 9.6% of them singletons. A single heparinised blood sample, averaging around 0.11 L, was obtained per donor. Sorted populations were all over 95% pure. The sequence was collected from a young man with type 1 diabetes. Source material: central memory CD4+ T cells from blood. The chain uses TRBV5-4 and TRBJ2-1; D not certain. CDR3 sequence reads: CASSRYNEQFF. The CDR3 DNA is TGTGCCAGCAGCCGGTACAATGAGCAGTTCTTC.